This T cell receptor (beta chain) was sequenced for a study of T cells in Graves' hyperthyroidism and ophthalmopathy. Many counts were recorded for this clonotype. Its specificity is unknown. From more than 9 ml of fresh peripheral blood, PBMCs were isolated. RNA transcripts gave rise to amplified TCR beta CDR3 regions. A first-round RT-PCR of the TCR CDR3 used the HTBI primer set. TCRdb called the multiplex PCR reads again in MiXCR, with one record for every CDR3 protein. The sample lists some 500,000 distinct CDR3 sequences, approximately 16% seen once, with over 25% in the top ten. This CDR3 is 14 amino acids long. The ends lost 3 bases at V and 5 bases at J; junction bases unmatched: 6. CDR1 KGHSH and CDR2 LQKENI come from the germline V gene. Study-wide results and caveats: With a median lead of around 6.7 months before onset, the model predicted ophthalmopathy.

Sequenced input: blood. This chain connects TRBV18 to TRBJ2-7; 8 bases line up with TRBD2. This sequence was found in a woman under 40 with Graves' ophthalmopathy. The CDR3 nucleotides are TGTGCCAGCTCACCGACCGGGACTAGTAACGAGCAGTACTTC. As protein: CASSPTGTSNEQYF.